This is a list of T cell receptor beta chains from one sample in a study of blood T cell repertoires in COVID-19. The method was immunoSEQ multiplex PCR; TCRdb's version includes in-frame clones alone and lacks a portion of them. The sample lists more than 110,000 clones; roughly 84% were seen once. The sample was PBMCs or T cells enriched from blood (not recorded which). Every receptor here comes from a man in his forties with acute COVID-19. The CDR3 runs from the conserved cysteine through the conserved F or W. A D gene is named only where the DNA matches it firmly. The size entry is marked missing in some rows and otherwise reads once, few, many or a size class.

TGTGCCAGCAGTTACTCCGGGACATCCTACGAGCAGTACTTC	CASSYSGTSYEQYF	NA	TRBV6-2/TRBV6-3	TRBJ2-7	NA
TGTGCCAGCAGCATAGGACGGAACTATGGCTACACCTTC	CASSIGRNYGYTF	NA	TRBV13	TRBJ1-2	NA
TGCGCCAGCAGTGATCTGGCGGGAGGGCGTCGCGAGCAGTACTTC	CASSDLAGGRREQYF	TRBD2	TRBV10-2	TRBJ2-7	once
TGTGCCAGTAGTATGGCGGGAGTAGAGACCCAGTACTTC	CASSMAGVETQYF	TRBD2	TRBV19	TRBJ2-5	NA
TGTGCCAGCAGCCAAGCTACGACAGGGACCTATGGCTACACCTTC	CASSQATTGTYGYTF	TRBD1	TRBV4-2	TRBJ1-2	once
TGTGCCAGCAGCCTTCCGGATCCCTTAGGAGCCCAGTACTTC	CASSLPDPLGAQYF	NA	TRBV7-2	TRBJ2-5	NA
TGTGCCAGCAGCCGGGTTAACGAGCAGTACTTC	CASSRVNEQYF	NA	TRBV28	TRBJ2-7	NA
TGTGCCATCAGCTCACCGGGACAGGGGAGGAGTGAGCAGTTCTTC	CAISSPGQGRSEQFF	TRBD1	TRBV10-3	TRBJ2-1	NA
TGCGCCAGCAGTGAAATTAGATTGCGGGACACAGATACGCAGTATTTT	CASSEIRLRDTDTQYF	NA	TRBV10-1	TRBJ2-3	NA
TGTGCCAGCAGCTTAGATAGAACAGCAGACACTGAAGCTTTCTTT	CASSLDRTADTEAFF	NA	TRBV7-9	TRBJ1-1	NA